A selection of T cell receptor beta chains follows, all from one sample in a study of T cell responses to AZD1222 COVID-19 vaccine. The data were produced by immunoSEQ multiplex PCR, yet TCRdb's version contains in-frame clones alone and is incomplete. Of around 80,000 clones listed, roughly 83% are singletons. The sample was peripheral blood, taken on day 0 of AZD1222 vaccination. Receptor source: an adult in good health. Each CDR3 is given with its conserved first and last residue. The order of the fields is clone size, J gene, V gene, D gene, CDR3 protein, CDR3 DNA. A D gene is named only where the DNA matches it firmly. Size tells how often a clone was seen (once, few, many) or the class of an expanded clone, and some rows leave it out.

clone_size: -; j_call: TRBJ1-2; v_call: TRBV12-3/TRBV12-4; d_call: -; cdr3_aa: CASSPSGGYGYTF; cdr3_nt: TGTGCCAGCAGTCCCTCGGGTGGCTATGGCTACACCTTC
clone_size: few; j_call: TRBJ1-4; v_call: TRBV4-1; d_call: -; cdr3_aa: CASSQEGGGFEKLFF; cdr3_nt: TGCGCCAGCAGCCAAGAGGGAGGAGGGTTTGAAAAACTGTTTTTT
clone_size: -; j_call: TRBJ2-2; v_call: TRBV12-5; d_call: -; cdr3_aa: CASSRDTGELFF; cdr3_nt: TGTGCTAGCAGCAGGGACACCGGGGAGCTGTTTTTT
clone_size: -; j_call: TRBJ2-5; v_call: TRBV18; d_call: TRBD2; cdr3_aa: CASSPQTSENQETQYF; cdr3_nt: TGTGCCAGCTCACCACAAACTAGCGAGAATCAAGAGACCCAGTACTTC
clone_size: -; j_call: TRBJ1-4; v_call: TRBV5-1; d_call: -; cdr3_aa: CASSPGHLEKLFF; cdr3_nt: TGCGCCAGCAGCCCGGGACATCTTGAAAAACTGTTTTTT
clone_size: -; j_call: TRBJ2-7; v_call: TRBV13; d_call: -; cdr3_aa: CASSQRTGGVLEQYF; cdr3_nt: TGTGCCAGCAGCCAAAGGACAGGCGGGGTTCTCGAGCAGTACTTC
clone_size: -; j_call: TRBJ1-1; v_call: TRBV18; d_call: TRBD1; cdr3_aa: CASSQGQGMNTEAFF; cdr3_nt: TGTGCCAGCTCACAAGGACAGGGGATGAACACTGAAGCTTTCTTT
clone_size: -; j_call: TRBJ2-5; v_call: TRBV7-2; d_call: -; cdr3_aa: CASSLWGDSETQYF; cdr3_nt: TGTGCCAGCAGCCTATGGGGGGACTCGGAGACCCAGTACTTC
clone_size: -; j_call: TRBJ1-3; v_call: TRBV21-1; d_call: -; cdr3_aa: CASSRKPPLGGFGNTIYF; cdr3_nt: TGTGCCAGCAGCCGGAAACCCCCTCTTGGCGGGTTTGGAAACACCATATATTTT
clone_size: once; j_call: TRBJ1-5; v_call: TRBV14; d_call: -; cdr3_aa: CASSLGLRQPQHF; cdr3_nt: TGTGCCAGCAGCCTCGGGTTAAGACAGCCCCAGCATTTT
clone_size: -; j_call: TRBJ2-7; v_call: TRBV6-1; d_call: -; cdr3_aa: CASSEGPGVGEQYF; cdr3_nt: TGTGCCAGCAGTGAAGGCCCTGGGGTGGGGGAGCAGTACTTC
clone_size: -; j_call: TRBJ2-3; v_call: TRBV27; d_call: -; cdr3_aa: CASSLNPWGTDTQYF; cdr3_nt: TGTGCCAGCAGTTTAAATCCCTGGGGCACAGATACGCAGTATTTT
clone_size: -; j_call: TRBJ1-2; v_call: TRBV12-3/TRBV12-4; d_call: TRBD1; cdr3_aa: CASSRQGYGYTF; cdr3_nt: TGTGCCAGCAGCCGACAGGGTTATGGCTACACCTTC
clone_size: -; j_call: TRBJ2-3; v_call: TRBV3-1/TRBV3-2; d_call: TRBD2; cdr3_aa: CASSQELAEADTQYF; cdr3_nt: TGTGCCAGCAGCCAAGAACTAGCGGAAGCAGATACGCAGTATTTT
clone_size: once; j_call: TRBJ2-1; v_call: TRBV6-2/TRBV6-3; d_call: -; cdr3_aa: CASSHLTNEQFF; cdr3_nt: TGTGCCAGCAGCCACCTGACTAATGAGCAGTTCTTC
clone_size: -; j_call: TRBJ2-1; v_call: TRBV5-6; d_call: TRBD1; cdr3_aa: CASNPRTGHNEQFF; cdr3_nt: TGTGCCAGCAACCCCCGGACAGGGCACAATGAGCAGTTCTTC
clone_size: few; j_call: TRBJ1-3; v_call: TRBV6-5; d_call: -; cdr3_aa: CASSSPGGNTIYF; cdr3_nt: TGTGCCAGCAGTTCCCCGGGTGGAAACACCATATATTTT
clone_size: -; j_call: TRBJ1-4; v_call: TRBV3-1/TRBV3-2; d_call: -; cdr3_aa: CASSRGTLNEKLFF; cdr3_nt: TGTGCCAGCAGCCGCGGGACACTTAATGAAAAACTGTTTTTT
clone_size: once; j_call: TRBJ1-5; v_call: TRBV19; d_call: -; cdr3_aa: CASSLPPGGFDQPQHF; cdr3_nt: TGTGCCAGTAGTCTACCACCCGGGGGTTTTGATCAGCCCCAGCATTTT
clone_size: once; j_call: TRBJ2-5; v_call: TRBV15; d_call: -; cdr3_aa: CATSRVTGNQETQYF; cdr3_nt: TGTGCCACCAGCAGAGTGACGGGAAACCAAGAGACCCAGTACTTC
clone_size: few; j_call: TRBJ2-3; v_call: TRBV5-1; d_call: TRBD2; cdr3_aa: CASSLALRGSDTQYF; cdr3_nt: TGCGCCAGCAGCTTGGCCTTGCGGGGGTCAGATACGCAGTATTTT
clone_size: -; j_call: TRBJ1-1; v_call: TRBV5-4; d_call: -; cdr3_aa: CASSLARNTEAFF; cdr3_nt: TGTGCCAGCAGCTTGGCCCGGAACACTGAAGCTTTCTTT
clone_size: -; j_call: TRBJ2-7; v_call: TRBV10-1; d_call: TRBD2; cdr3_aa: CASSEGPGGSYEQYF; cdr3_nt: TGCGCCAGCAGTGAAGGCCCGGGGGGGTCCTACGAGCAGTACTTC
clone_size: -; j_call: TRBJ2-1; v_call: TRBV10-3; d_call: TRBD2; cdr3_aa: CAISTGTSAPNEQFF; cdr3_nt: TGTGCCATCAGCACCGGGACTAGCGCCCCCAATGAGCAGTTCTTC
clone_size: -; j_call: TRBJ2-2; v_call: TRBV7-6; d_call: TRBD1; cdr3_aa: CASSLGGTATGELFF; cdr3_nt: TGTGCCAGCAGCTTAGGTGGGACAGCAACCGGGGAGCTGTTTTTT
clone_size: -; j_call: TRBJ2-3; v_call: TRBV7-8; d_call: -; cdr3_aa: CASSLAGASRGDTQYF; cdr3_nt: TGTGCCAGCAGCTTAGCGGGGGCTAGCCGAGGAGATACGCAGTATTTT
clone_size: -; j_call: TRBJ1-5; v_call: TRBV9; d_call: TRBD1; cdr3_aa: CASSAGGVNQPQHF; cdr3_nt: TGTGCCAGCAGTGCAGGGGGAGTCAATCAGCCCCAGCATTTT
clone_size: -; j_call: TRBJ1-1; v_call: TRBV6-1; d_call: -; cdr3_aa: CASSESIRAFF; cdr3_nt: TGTGCCAGCAGTGAAAGCATAAGAGCTTTCTTT
clone_size: -; j_call: TRBJ2-2; v_call: TRBV4-1; d_call: -; cdr3_aa: CASSQVSGGGPGAGELFF; cdr3_nt: TGCGCCAGCAGCCAAGTTAGCGGCGGGGGCCCCGGGGCCGGGGAGCTGTTTTTT
clone_size: -; j_call: TRBJ1-4; v_call: TRBV5-1; d_call: TRBD1; cdr3_aa: CASSFLTGATNEKLFF; cdr3_nt: TGCGCCAGCAGCTTTCTCACAGGGGCAACTAATGAAAAACTGTTTTTT
clone_size: -; j_call: TRBJ1-3; v_call: TRBV28; d_call: -; cdr3_aa: CASSLNSGNTIYF; cdr3_nt: TGTGCCAGCAGTTTAAACTCTGGAAACACCATATATTTT
clone_size: -; j_call: TRBJ2-1; v_call: TRBV7-2; d_call: -; cdr3_aa: CATHQDSHHYNEQFF; cdr3_nt: TGTGCCACCCACCAAGACTCCCACCACTACAATGAGCAGTTCTTC
clone_size: -; j_call: TRBJ2-6; v_call: TRBV5-6; d_call: -; cdr3_aa: CASSPSGANVLTF; cdr3_nt: TGTGCCAGCAGCCCCTCTGGGGCCAACGTCCTGACTTTC
clone_size: -; j_call: TRBJ1-1; v_call: TRBV7-3; d_call: -; cdr3_aa: CASSQGNTEAFF; cdr3_nt: TGTGCCAGCAGCCAAGGGAACACTGAAGCTTTCTTT
clone_size: -; j_call: TRBJ1-3; v_call: TRBV3-1/TRBV3-2; d_call: -; cdr3_aa: CASSYHIKLTGNTIYF; cdr3_nt: TGTGCCAGCAGCTACCACATTAAACTAACTGGAAACACCATATATTTT
clone_size: -; j_call: TRBJ2-7; v_call: TRBV5-4; d_call: -; cdr3_aa: CASSSPPRGGYSYEQYF; cdr3_nt: TGTGCCAGCAGCTCCCCTCCGCGAGGCGGATACTCCTACGAGCAGTACTTC
clone_size: -; j_call: TRBJ1-5; v_call: TRBV19; d_call: -; cdr3_aa: CASNPGGGQPQHF; cdr3_nt: TGTGCCAGTAACCCGGGGGGGGGTCAGCCCCAGCATTTT
clone_size: few; j_call: TRBJ2-5; v_call: TRBV24-1; d_call: TRBD1; cdr3_aa: CATSDSQGFGETQYF; cdr3_nt: TGTGCCACCAGTGATTCACAGGGGTTCGGAGAGACCCAGTACTTC
clone_size: -; j_call: TRBJ2-7; v_call: TRBV28; d_call: TRBD2; cdr3_aa: CASSPRGGNPGEQYF; cdr3_nt: TGTGCCAGCAGTCCCCGCGGGGGGAACCCGGGGGAGCAGTACTTC
clone_size: -; j_call: TRBJ2-4; v_call: TRBV19; d_call: -; cdr3_aa: CASILRESQEGNIQYF; cdr3_nt: TGTGCCAGTATCCTACGGGAGTCCCAGGAAGGAAACATTCAGTACTTC
clone_size: -; j_call: TRBJ2-7; v_call: TRBV15; d_call: -; cdr3_aa: CATSAGGSSYEQYF; cdr3_nt: TGTGCCACCAGCGCCGGGGGCAGCTCCTACGAGCAGTACTTC
clone_size: few; j_call: TRBJ1-2; v_call: TRBV12-3/TRBV12-4; d_call: -; cdr3_aa: CASSPSNYGYTF; cdr3_nt: TGTGCCAGCAGCCCCTCTAACTATGGCTACACCTTC
clone_size: -; j_call: TRBJ1-5; v_call: TRBV19; d_call: -; cdr3_aa: CASSDYNQPQHF; cdr3_nt: TGTGCCAGTAGTGACTACAATCAGCCCCAGCATTTT
clone_size: -; j_call: TRBJ1-2; v_call: TRBV19; d_call: -; cdr3_aa: CASKSQGSYGYTF; cdr3_nt: TGTGCCAGTAAAAGCCAAGGATCCTATGGCTACACCTTC
clone_size: -; j_call: TRBJ1-1; v_call: TRBV29-1; d_call: -; cdr3_aa: CSVNLWMNTEAFF; cdr3_nt: TGCAGCGTGAACTTGTGGATGAACACTGAAGCTTTCTTT
clone_size: -; j_call: TRBJ2-2; v_call: TRBV12-5; d_call: TRBD2; cdr3_aa: CASGSGSPSGSRRYTGELFF; cdr3_nt: TGTGCTAGTGGTTCTGGCTCCCCTAGCGGGAGTCGGAGGTACACCGGGGAGCTGTTTTTT
clone_size: -; j_call: TRBJ2-7; v_call: TRBV3-1/TRBV3-2; d_call: -; cdr3_aa: CASSQGGSEQYF; cdr3_nt: TGTGCCAGCAGCCAAGGGGGTAGCGAGCAGTACTTC